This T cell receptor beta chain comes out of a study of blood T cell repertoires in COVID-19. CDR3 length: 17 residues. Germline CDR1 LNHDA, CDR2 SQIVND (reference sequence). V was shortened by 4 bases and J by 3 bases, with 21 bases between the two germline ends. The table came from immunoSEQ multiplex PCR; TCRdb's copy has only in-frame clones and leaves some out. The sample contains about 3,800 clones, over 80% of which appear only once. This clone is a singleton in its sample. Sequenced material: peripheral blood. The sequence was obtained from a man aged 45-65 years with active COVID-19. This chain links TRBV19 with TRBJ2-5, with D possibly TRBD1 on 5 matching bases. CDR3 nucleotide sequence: TGTGCCAGTAGTACGCAGGGTCAGCCCTATGGAAAAGAGACCCAGTACTTC. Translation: CASSTQGQPYGKETQYF.